This T cell receptor beta chain stems from a study of cytotoxic CD8 clonotypes in ibrutinib-treated CLL. Study-level findings and limits: Under treatment, the uncommon public clonotypes either contracted or remained stable.

Concerning this clone: Antigen specificity is unknown.

Approximately 2 micrograms of genomic DNA (from cryopreserved PBMCs) were used for TCR beta libraries. Profiled with immunoSEQ multiplex PCR; TCRdb holds only in-frame clones, not every one. The data hold over 250,000 clones, with more than 70% observed a single time. This CDR3 region has 15 residues. Germline V CDR1 and CDR2: LGHNA, YSLEER. V was pared by 0 bases and J by 3 bases, with 4 bases of the junction left unmatched. The sample consisted of PBMCs, taken at disease progression, from a patient treated with ibrutinib. The J gene is TRBJ1-2, the V gene TRBV4-3, with 7 bases matching TRBD1. This receptor was identified in a human donor with chronic lymphocytic leukemia. The CDR3 DNA sequence: TGCGCCAGCAGCCAAGATCAGGGGGTTGACTATGGCTACACCTTC. Translated, it gives CASSQDQGVDYGYTF.